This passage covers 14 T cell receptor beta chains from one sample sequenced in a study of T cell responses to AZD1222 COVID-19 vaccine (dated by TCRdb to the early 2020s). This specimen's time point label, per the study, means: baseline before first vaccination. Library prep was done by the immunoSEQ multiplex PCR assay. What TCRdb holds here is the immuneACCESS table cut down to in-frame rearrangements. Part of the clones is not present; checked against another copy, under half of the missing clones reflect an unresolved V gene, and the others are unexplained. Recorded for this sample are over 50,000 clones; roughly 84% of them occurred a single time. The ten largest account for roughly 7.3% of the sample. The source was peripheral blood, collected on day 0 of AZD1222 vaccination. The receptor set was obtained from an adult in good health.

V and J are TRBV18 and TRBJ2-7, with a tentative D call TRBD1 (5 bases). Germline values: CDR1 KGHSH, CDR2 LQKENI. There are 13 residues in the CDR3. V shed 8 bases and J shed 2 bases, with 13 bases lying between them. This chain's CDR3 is CASTDSLTYEQYF. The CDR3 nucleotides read TGTGCCAGCACTGACAGTCTGACCTACGAGCAGTACTTC.

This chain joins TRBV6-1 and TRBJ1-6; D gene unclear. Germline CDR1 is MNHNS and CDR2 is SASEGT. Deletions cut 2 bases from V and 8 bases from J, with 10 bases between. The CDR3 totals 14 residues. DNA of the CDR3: TGTGCCAGCAGTGAACGGACCTGGGATTCACCCCTCCACTTT. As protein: CASSERTWDSPLHF.

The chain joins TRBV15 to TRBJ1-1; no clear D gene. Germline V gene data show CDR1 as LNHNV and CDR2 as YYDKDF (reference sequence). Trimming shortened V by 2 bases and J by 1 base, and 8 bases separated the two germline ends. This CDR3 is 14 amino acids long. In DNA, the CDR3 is TGTGCCACCAGCAGACTTCAAGGGAACACTGAAGCTTTCTTT. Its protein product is CATSRLQGNTEAFF.

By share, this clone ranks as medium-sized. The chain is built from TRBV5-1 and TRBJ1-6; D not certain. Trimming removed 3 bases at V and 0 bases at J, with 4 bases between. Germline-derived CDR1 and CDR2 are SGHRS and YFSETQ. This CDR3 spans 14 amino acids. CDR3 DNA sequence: TGCGCCAGCAGCTCGAGCTCCTATAATTCACCCCTCCACTTT. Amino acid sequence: CASSSSSYNSPLHF.

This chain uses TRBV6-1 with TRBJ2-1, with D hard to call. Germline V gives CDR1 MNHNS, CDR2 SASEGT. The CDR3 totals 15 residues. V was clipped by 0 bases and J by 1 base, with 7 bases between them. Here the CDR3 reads CASSEATDSYNEQFF. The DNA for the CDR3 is TGTGCCAGCAGTGAAGCAACAGATTCCTACAATGAGCAGTTCTTC.

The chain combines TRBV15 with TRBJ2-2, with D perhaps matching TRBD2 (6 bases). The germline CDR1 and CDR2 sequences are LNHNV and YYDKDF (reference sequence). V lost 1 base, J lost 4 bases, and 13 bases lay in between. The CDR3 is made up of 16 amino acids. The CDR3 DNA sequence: TGTGCCACCAGCAGAGCCCTTAGCGGCCGCACCGGGGAGCTGTTTTTT. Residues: CATSRALSGRTGELFF.

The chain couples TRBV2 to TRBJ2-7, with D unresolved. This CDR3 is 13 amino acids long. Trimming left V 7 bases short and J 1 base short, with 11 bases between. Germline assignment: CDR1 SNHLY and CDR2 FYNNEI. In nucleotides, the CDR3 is TGTGCCAGCACTATCGACGTTTCCTACGAGCAGTACTTC. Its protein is CASTIDVSYEQYF.

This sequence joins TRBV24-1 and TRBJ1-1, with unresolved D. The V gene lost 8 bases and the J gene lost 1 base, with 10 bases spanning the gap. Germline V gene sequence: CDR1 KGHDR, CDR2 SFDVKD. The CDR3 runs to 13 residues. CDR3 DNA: TGTGCCACCACGTCCTCCTCGAACACTGAAGCTTTCTTT. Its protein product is CATTSSSNTEAFF.

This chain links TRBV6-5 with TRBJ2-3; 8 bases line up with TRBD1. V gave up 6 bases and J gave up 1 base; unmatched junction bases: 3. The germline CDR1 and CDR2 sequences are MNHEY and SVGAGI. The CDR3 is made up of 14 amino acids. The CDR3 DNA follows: TGTGCCAGCAGGCTGGACAGGGGCACAGATACGCAGTATTTT. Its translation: CASRLDRGTDTQYF.

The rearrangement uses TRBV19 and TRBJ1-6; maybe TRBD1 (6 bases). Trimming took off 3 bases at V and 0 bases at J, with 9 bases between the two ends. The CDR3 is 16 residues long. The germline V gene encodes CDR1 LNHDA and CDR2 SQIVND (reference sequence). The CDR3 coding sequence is TGTGCCAGTAGTATCCAGGGGCCCTCCTATAATTCACCCCTCCACTTT. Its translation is CASSIQGPSYNSPLHF. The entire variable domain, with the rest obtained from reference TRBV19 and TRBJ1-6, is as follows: DGGITQSPKYLFRKEGQNVTLSCEQNLNHDAMYWYRQDPGQGLRLIYYSQIVNDFQKGDIAEGYSVSREKKESFPLTVTSAQKNPTAFYLCASSIQGPSYNSPLHFGNGTRLTVT.

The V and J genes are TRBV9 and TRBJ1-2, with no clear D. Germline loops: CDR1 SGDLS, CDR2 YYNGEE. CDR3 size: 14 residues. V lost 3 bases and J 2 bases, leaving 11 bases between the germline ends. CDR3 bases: TGTGCCAGCAGCGAAACCGGGATGAACTATGGCTACACCTTC. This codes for CASSETGMNYGYTF.

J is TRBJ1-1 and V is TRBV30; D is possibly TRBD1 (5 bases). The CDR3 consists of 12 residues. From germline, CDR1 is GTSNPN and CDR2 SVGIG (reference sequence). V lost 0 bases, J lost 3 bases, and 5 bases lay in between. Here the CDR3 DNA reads TGTGCCTGGAGTGTACAGGACACTGAAGCTTTCTTT. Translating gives CAWSVQDTEAFF.

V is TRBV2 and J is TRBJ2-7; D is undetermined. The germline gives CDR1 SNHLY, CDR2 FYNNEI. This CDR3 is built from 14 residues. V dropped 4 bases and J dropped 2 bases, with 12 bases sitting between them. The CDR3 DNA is TGTGCCAGCAGTGTGACATTCGGGCCCTACGAGCAGTACTTC. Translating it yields CASSVTFGPYEQYF.

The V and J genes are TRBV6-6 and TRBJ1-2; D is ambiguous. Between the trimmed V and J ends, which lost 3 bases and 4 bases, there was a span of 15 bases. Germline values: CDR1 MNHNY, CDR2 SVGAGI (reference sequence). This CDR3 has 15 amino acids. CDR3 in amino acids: CASSYAGFSGYGYTF. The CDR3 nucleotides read TGTGCCAGCAGTTATGCGGGGTTTAGTGGCTATGGCTACACCTTC.